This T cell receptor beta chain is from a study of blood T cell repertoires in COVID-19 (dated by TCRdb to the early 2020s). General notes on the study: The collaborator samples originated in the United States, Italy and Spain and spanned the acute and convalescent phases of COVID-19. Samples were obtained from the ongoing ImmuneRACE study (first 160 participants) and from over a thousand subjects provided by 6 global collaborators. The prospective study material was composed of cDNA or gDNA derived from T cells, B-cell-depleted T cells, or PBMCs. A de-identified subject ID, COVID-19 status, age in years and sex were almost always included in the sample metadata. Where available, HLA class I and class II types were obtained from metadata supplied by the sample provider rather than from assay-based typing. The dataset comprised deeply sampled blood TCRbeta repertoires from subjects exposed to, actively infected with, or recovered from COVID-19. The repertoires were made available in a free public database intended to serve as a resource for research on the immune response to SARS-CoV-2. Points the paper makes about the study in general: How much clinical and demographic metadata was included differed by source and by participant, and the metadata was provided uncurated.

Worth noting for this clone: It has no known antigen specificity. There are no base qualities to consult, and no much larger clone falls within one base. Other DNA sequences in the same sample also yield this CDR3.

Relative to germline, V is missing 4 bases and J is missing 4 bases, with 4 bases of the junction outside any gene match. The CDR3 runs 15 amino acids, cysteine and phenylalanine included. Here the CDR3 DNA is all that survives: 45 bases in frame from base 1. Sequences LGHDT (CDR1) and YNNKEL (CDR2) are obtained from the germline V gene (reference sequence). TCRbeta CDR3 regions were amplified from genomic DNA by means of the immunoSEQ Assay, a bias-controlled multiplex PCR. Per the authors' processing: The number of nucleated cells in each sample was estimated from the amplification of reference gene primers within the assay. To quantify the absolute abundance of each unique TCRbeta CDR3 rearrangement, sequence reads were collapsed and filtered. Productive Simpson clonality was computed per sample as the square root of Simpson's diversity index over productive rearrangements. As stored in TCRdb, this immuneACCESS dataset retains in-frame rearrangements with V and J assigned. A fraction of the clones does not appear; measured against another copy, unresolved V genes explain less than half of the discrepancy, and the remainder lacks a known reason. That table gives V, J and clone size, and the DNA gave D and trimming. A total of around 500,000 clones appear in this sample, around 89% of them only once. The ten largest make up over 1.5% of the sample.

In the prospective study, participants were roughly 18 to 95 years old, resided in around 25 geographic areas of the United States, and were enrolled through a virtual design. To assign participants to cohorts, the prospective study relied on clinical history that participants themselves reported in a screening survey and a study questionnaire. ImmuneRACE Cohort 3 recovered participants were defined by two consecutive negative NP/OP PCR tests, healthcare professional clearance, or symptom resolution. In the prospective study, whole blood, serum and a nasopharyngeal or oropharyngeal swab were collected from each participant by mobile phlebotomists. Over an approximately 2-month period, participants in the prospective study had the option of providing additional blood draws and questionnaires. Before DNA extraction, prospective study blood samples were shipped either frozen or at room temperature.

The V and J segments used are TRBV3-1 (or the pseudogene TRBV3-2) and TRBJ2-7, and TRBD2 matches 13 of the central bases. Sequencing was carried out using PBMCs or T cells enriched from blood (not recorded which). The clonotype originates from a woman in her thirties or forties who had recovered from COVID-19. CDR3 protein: CASSPQGLAGYEQYF. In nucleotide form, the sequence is TGTGCCAGCAGCCCTCAGGGACTAGCGGGATACGAGCAGTACTTC.